This is a list of T cell receptor beta chains from one sample in a study of breast tumors, draining lymph nodes, adjacent tissues. A single record per CDR3 protein comes from TCRdb applying MiXCR to the multiplex PCR reads. This sample has under 85,000 distinct CDR3 sequences, with roughly 19% found just once. The specimen sequenced was axillary lymph node tissue. These receptors originate from a female donor with breast cancer. Some clones in this sample may be carry-over from other donors' samples. Each CDR3 is given with its conserved first and last residue. D genes are given only for firm matches. Not all rows give a size; the values are once, few, many and, for expanded clones, a class.

v_call	j_call	clone_size	d_call	cdr3_aa	cdr3_nt
TRBV28	TRBJ1-2	NA	NA	CASGPGGLGSYGYTF	TGTGCCAGCGGCCCCGGGGGCCTGGGGTCTTATGGCTACACCTTC
TRBV2	TRBJ2-1	NA	NA	CAGSEAARERFF	TGTGCCGGCAGTGAAGCGGCGCGTGAGCGGTTCTTC
TRBV15	TRBJ2-3	NA	TRBD2	CATSDLSGLAETGDTQYF	TGTGCCACCAGCGATCTTTCTGGGCTAGCGGAAACGGGGGATACGCAGTATTTT
TRBV12-3/TRBV12-4	TRBJ1-6	many	TRBD1	CASSRDSTSYNSPLHF	TGTGCCAGCAGCCGGGACAGTACCTCCTATAATTCACCCCTCCACTTT
TRBV20-1	TRBJ1-2	many	NA	CSARSGGYTF	TGCAGTGCTAGGTCGGGGGGCTACACCTTC
TRBV7-2	TRBJ1-5	many	NA	CASSLRSNQPQHF	TGTGCCAGCAGCTTAAGGAGCAATCAGCCCCAGCATTTT
TRBV20-1	TRBJ1-5	many	TRBD1	CSSTGGSNQPQHF	TGCAGTTCGACAGGGGGGAGCAATCAGCCCCAGCATTTT
TRBV5-8	TRBJ2-3	many	NA	CASNDRNTDTQYF	TGTGCCAGCAATGACAGGAACACAGATACGCAGTATTTT
TRBV6-2/TRBV6-3	TRBJ2-7	many	TRBD1	CASSFRGNHEQYF	TGTGCCAGCAGTTTCAGGGGGAACCACGAGCAGTACTTC
TRBV20-1	TRBJ2-3	many	TRBD2	CSARDRLAEPTDTQYF	TGCAGTGCTAGAGATCGCCTAGCGGAGCCTACAGATACGCAGTATTTT
TRBV12-1	TRBJ1-2	NA	NA	CASSSNRHPLYGYTF	TGTGCCAGCAGCTCCAACAGGCATCCCCTCTATGGCTACACCTTC
TRBV19	TRBJ2-3	many	NA	CASSISKLDTQYF	TGTGCCAGTAGTATAAGTAAATTGGATACGCAGTATTTT
TRBV30	TRBJ1-6	NA	NA	CVWSVPNRAGSPLHF	TGTGTCTGGAGTGTACCGAACAGGGCTGGGTCACCCCTCCACTTT
TRBV6-1	TRBJ2-5	many	TRBD2	CASSTGTMGQETQYF	TGTGCCAGCAGCACCGGGACTATGGGACAAGAGACCCAGTACTTC
TRBV6-1	TRBJ2-1	many	TRBD2	CASRKLPTSGAYNEQFF	TGTGCCAGCAGAAAATTACCGACTAGCGGAGCCTACAATGAGCAGTTCTTC
TRBV14	TRBJ2-7	many	TRBD1	CASSQWSRQGYYNEQYF	TGTGCCAGCAGCCAATGGTCCCGACAGGGGTATTACAACGAGCAGTACTTC
TRBV7-8	TRBJ2-3	many	TRBD2	CASSPGLAGGRSTDTQYF	TGTGCCAGCAGCCCGGGACTAGCGGGAGGCCGTAGCACAGATACGCAGTATTTT
TRBV3-1	TRBJ2-7	NA	TRBD1	CASSQGQGPKGQYF	TGTGCCAGCAGCCAAGGACAGGGCCCCAAGGGGCAGTACTTC
TRBV16	TRBJ1-5	NA	NA	CASSQSRGRNQPQHF	TGTGCCAGCAGCCAATCTAGGGGGAGGAATCAGCCCCAGCATTTT
TRBV11-3	TRBJ2-5	many	NA	CASAPRQGGETQYF	TGTGCCAGTGCCCCCCGACAGGGAGGGGAGACCCAGTACTTC
TRBV7-2	TRBJ2-7	once	TRBD2	CASSRTSGRYDERHF	TGTGCCAGCAGCCGGACTAGCGGGAGGTACGACGAGCGGCACTTC
TRBV20-1	TRBJ2-4	NA	NA	CSAPGSKNIQYF	TGCAGTGCTCCAGGGTCCAAAAACATTCAGTACTTC
TRBV2	TRBJ1-2	NA	NA	CASKASTYGYTF	TGTGCCAGCAAGGCCAGCACCTATGGCTACACCTTC
TRBV19	TRBJ2-6	few	NA	CASSIGGSGANVLTF	TGTGCCAGTAGTATAGGGGGGTCTGGGGCCAACGTCCTGACTTTC
TRBV7-8	TRBJ1-2	many	NA	CASSLRESGARGYTF	TGTGCCAGCAGCTTAAGGGAGTCAGGGGCGAGGGGCTACACCTTC
TRBV20-1	TRBJ2-5	many	TRBD1	CSAHDRGGSYF	TGCAGTGCTCATGACAGGGGGGGGTCGTACTTC
TRBV6-2/TRBV6-3	TRBJ2-1	many	NA	CASSRDKSSYNEQFF	TGTGCCAGCAGCCGAGACAAATCTTCCTACAATGAGCAGTTCTTC
TRBV5-1	TRBJ1-5	many	NA	CASSLEGQSNQPQHF	TGCGCCAGCAGCTTGGAGGGACAAAGCAATCAGCCCCAGCATTTT
TRBV7-2	TRBJ1-2	many	TRBD1	CASSPGQVNYGYTF	TGTGCCAGCAGCCCGGGACAGGTTAACTATGGCTACACCTTC
TRBV28	TRBJ2-3	few	NA	CASSGDTQYF	TGTGCCAGCAGTGGGGATACGCAGTATTTT
TRBV28	TRBJ2-5	few	TRBD1	CASTKQGGETQYF	TGTGCCAGCACTAAACAGGGGGGAGAGACCCAGTACTTC
TRBV7-2	TRBJ2-2	many	TRBD2	CASSLTSGRSTGELFF	TGTGCCAGCAGCTTGACTAGCGGGAGGAGCACCGGGGAGCTGTTTTTT
TRBV7-9	TRBJ2-3	many	NA	CASTPPVPGRSTDTQYF	TGTGCCAGCACCCCCCCAGTCCCTGGACGAAGCACAGATACGCAGTATTTT
TRBV6-6	TRBJ2-7	many	NA	CASSYSTTDFSYEQYF	TGTGCCAGCAGTTACTCGACGACAGACTTTTCCTACGAGCAGTACTTC
TRBV7-9	TRBJ2-1	many	TRBD2	CASSWEGDGSYNEQFF	TGTGCCAGCAGCTGGGAGGGAGACGGGTCCTACAATGAGCAGTTCTTC
TRBV3-1	TRBJ2-1	few	NA	CASSQDPRGVQFF	TGTGCCAGCAGCCAAGATCCTCGTGGTGTGCAGTTCTTC
TRBV19	TRBJ1-1	NA	NA	CASIGMNTEAFF	TGTGCCAGTATCGGGATGAACACTGAAGCTTTCTTT
TRBV2	TRBJ1-4	many	TRBD1	CASRPGTGGRKLFF	TGTGCCAGCAGACCCGGGACAGGGGGCAGAAAACTGTTTTTT
TRBV12-3/TRBV12-4	TRBJ2-1	many	NA	CASRKRDNEQFF	TGTGCCAGCAGAAAACGGGACAATGAGCAGTTCTTC
TRBV5-6	TRBJ1-2	many	NA	CASSFRRAGGYTF	TGTGCCAGCAGCTTTCGGAGGGCGGGTGGCTACACCTTC
TRBV20-1	TRBJ2-5	many	NA	CSARGVETQYF	TGCAGTGCTAGGGGGGTTGAGACCCAGTACTTC
TRBV28	TRBJ2-1	many	TRBD2	CASRDYSYNEQFF	TGTGCCAGCCGGGACTACTCCTACAATGAGCAGTTCTTC
TRBV6-5	TRBJ2-2	NA	TRBD2	CASSYSNLAGAGGELFF	TGTGCCAGCAGTTACTCGAATTTAGCGGGAGCGGGCGGGGAGCTGTTTTTT
TRBV6-1	TRBJ2-2	many	NA	CASSDQENTGELFF	TGTGCCAGCAGTGACCAGGAGAACACCGGGGAGCTGTTTTTT
TRBV28	TRBJ2-5	NA	NA	CASTPTIQETQYF	TGTGCCAGCACCCCGACTATTCAAGAGACCCAGTACTTC
TRBV30	TRBJ1-3	NA	NA	CAWNLSGNTIYF	TGTGCCTGGAACCTCTCTGGAAACACCATATATTTT
TRBV28	TRBJ2-3	NA	NA	CASSLIANTDTQYF	TGTGCCAGCAGCTTAATTGCGAACACAGATACGCAGTATTTT
TRBV11-1	TRBJ2-1	many	NA	CASSLDSLAEQFF	TGTGCCAGCAGCTTAGACAGTCTAGCGGAGCAGTTCTTC
TRBV5-4	TRBJ1-2	NA	NA	CASSLSTGGGRDYGYTF	TGTGCCAGCAGCTTATCGACTGGGGGGGGGCGCGACTATGGCTACACCTTC
TRBV12-3/TRBV12-4	TRBJ2-7	many	NA	CASSLGPGEQYF	TGTGCCAGCAGTTTAGGGCCTGGCGAGCAGTACTTC
TRBV6-2/TRBV6-3	TRBJ1-2	NA	NA	CASIPDYGDYGYTF	TGTGCCAGCATTCCCGACTACGGAGACTATGGCTACACCTTC